This paragraph covers one T cell receptor beta chain sequence. Its antigen is unknown. Using immunoSEQ multiplex PCR, the repertoire was profiled, and TCRdb retains in-frame clones only, with some absent. The sample records tens of thousands of clones, 83% being singletons. This record belongs to a study of OX40 agonist ivuxolimab in advanced cancers. Study context: Of the patients, three showed partial responses, one with hepatocellular carcinoma and two with cutaneous melanoma. Findings of the study overall: Part of the nonresponder group also had normalized T-cell clonal expansion that was low. Antigens targeted by the expanded peripheral T cells were not determined.

Sampling of blood occurred at baseline, cycle 4 day 1, and cycle 7 day 1. The germline gives CDR1 SGHAT, CDR2 FQNNGV. V was shortened by 6 bases and J by 4 bases, with 15 bases between the two germline ends. The length of the CDR3 is 14 residues. V is TRBV11-2 and J is TRBJ1-2, with a weak D call TRBD1 (5 bases). The sequence derives from an adult with an advanced solid tumor such as melanoma, head and neck, liver or kidney cancer. The specimen was CD4+ or CD8+ T cells sorted from blood, collected in a trial of the OX40 agonist ivuxolimab. CDR3 sequence (DNA): TGTGCCAGCAGTAACAGGAGCCGCTTCTATGGCTACACCTTC. It specifies CASSNRSRFYGYTF. Filled out from reference TRBV11-2 and TRBJ1-2, the complete variable domain reads EAGVAQSPRYKIIEKRQSVAFWCNPISGHATLYWYQQILGQGPKLLIQFQNNGVVDDSQLPKDRFSAERLKGVDSTLKIQPAKLEDSAVYLCASSNRSRFYGYTFGSGTRLTVV.